Presented here are 32 T cell receptor beta chains from one specimen sequenced in a study of blood T cell repertoires in COVID-19. Using immunoSEQ multiplex PCR, the repertoire was profiled, and TCRdb retains in-frame clones only, with some absent. The sample yields some 290,000 clones, approximately 90% seen once. Sequenced material: PBMCs or T cells enriched from blood (not recorded which). These receptors all stem from a woman aged 40 to 49 with acute COVID-19.

This chain links TRBV6-6 with TRBJ2-5, with 8 bases lining up with TRBD2. V was pared by 6 bases and J by 5 bases, with 11 bases of the junction left unmatched. The CDR3 has 15 residues. Germline V gene lookup returns CDR1 MNHNY and CDR2 SVGAGI (reference sequence). CDR3 residues: CASSPNGGAVETQYF. Here the CDR3 DNA reads TGTGCCAGCAGCCCGAACGGGGGGGCCGTGGAGACCCAGTACTTC.

This chain uses TRBV7-2 with TRBJ2-3; TRBD2 aligns across 10 bases. Germline V lookup: CDR1 SGHTA, CDR2 FQGNSA. The CDR3 covers 17 residues. Trimming took 5 bases from V and 6 from J; bases not matched to a gene: 14. Here the CDR3 DNA reads TGTGCCAGCAGCCGCCCAACTAGCGGGGCTTCCCTCGATACGCAGTATTTT. Protein sequence: CASSRPTSGASLDTQYF.

The genes are TRBV9 and TRBJ2-3; D not resolved. Between the trimmed V and J ends, which lost 3 bases and 6 bases, there was a span of 11 bases. The CDR3 loop spans 13 amino acids. Germline CDR1 is SGDLS and CDR2 is YYNGEE. CDR3 coding DNA: TGTGCCAGCAGCGCTACCGCATCTGATACGCAGTATTTT. This codes for CASSATASDTQYF.

The chain has TRBV4-2 and TRBJ1-3; D gene ambiguous. With 1 base removed from V and 7 bases from J, the gap between germline ends came to 11 bases. CDR1 is LGHNA and CDR2 is YNFKEQ in the germline V gene. The CDR3 sequence is 14 residues long. The CDR3 here is CASSQGEGSNTIYF. CDR3 bases: TGTGCCAGCAGCCAAGGGGAAGGGAGCAACACCATATATTTT.

The chain couples TRBV2 to TRBJ1-5; a possible D gene is TRBD1 (6 bases). Germline V gives CDR1 SNHLY, CDR2 FYNNEI. The CDR3 is made up of 14 amino acids. The V end lost 4 bases, the J end lost 3 bases, and 10 bases lay between the germline ends. The CDR3 DNA reads as TGTGCCAGCAGTGTACAGGGCCTCAATCAGCCCCAGCATTTT. Amino acid sequence: CASSVQGLNQPQHF.

The rearrangement uses TRBV4-1 and TRBJ2-1; TRBD2 is a possible D gene (6 bases). Looked up from germline, CDR1 is MGHRA and CDR2 is YSYEKL. The CDR3 spans 14 residues. Trimming cost V 6 bases and J 4 bases, with 13 bases left between them. CDR3 in amino acids: CASREAGRYNEQFF. In nucleotides, the CDR3 is TGCGCCAGCAGGGAGGCGGGGAGGTACAATGAGCAGTTCTTC.

With regard to this clone: Other DNA sequences in this sample translate to the same CDR3. V gene TRBV5-6 combines with J gene TRBJ1-2; D remains unclear. The CDR3 sequence is 11 residues long. The V end was cut by 4 bases, the J end by 4 bases, with 5 bases between. Germline V gene sequence: CDR1 SGHDT, CDR2 YYEEEE. CDR3 sequence: CASSLSYGYTF. The CDR3 nucleotides are TGTGCCAGCAGCCTGAGCTATGGCTACACCTTC.

This chain uses TRBV5-6 with TRBJ2-1; 7 bases are a match to TRBD1. This CDR3 has 14 amino acids. Germline lookup yields CDR1 SGHDT and CDR2 YYEEEE. V gave up 2 bases and J gave up 5 bases; unmatched junction bases: 4. CDR3: CASSFPTGNNEQFF. CDR3 nucleotide sequence: TGTGCCAGCAGCTTCCCGACAGGGAACAATGAGCAGTTCTTC. The variable domain in full, with the rest retrieved from reference TRBV5-6 and TRBJ2-1, is DAGVTQSPTHLIKTRGQQVTLRCSPKSGHDTVSWYQQALGQGPQFIFQYYEEEERQRGNFPDRFSGHQFPNYSSELNVNALLLGDSALYLCASSFPTGNNEQFFGPGTRLTVL.

The chain couples TRBV2 to TRBJ2-1, with D possibly TRBD2 on 5 matching bases. Deletions cut 4 bases from V and 8 bases from J, with 27 bases between. The CDR3 consists of 18 residues. In germline, CDR1 is SNHLY, CDR2 FYNNEI. In nucleotides, the CDR3 is TGTGCCAGCAGTGTACCTAGAATGCTTGGACTGGGTACGTATGAGCAGTTCTTC. This sequence encodes CASSVPRMLGLGTYEQFF.

This sequence joins TRBV4-1 and TRBJ1-2; 9 bases fit TRBD1. Trimming took 2 bases from V and 5 from J; bases not matched to a gene: 12. CDR1 is MGHRA, CDR2 YSYEKL, per germline. The CDR3 covers 17 residues. CDR3 amino acids: CASSQLVGRDRAYGYTF. CDR3 nucleotide sequence: TGCGCCAGCAGCCAACTCGTGGGAAGGGACAGGGCATATGGCTACACCTTC.

In nucleotides, the CDR3 is TGCAGCGTTGAGACAGGGGGATATGGCTACACCTTC. Encoded protein: CSVETGGYGYTF. This chain joins TRBV29-1 and TRBJ1-2; 9 bases align to TRBD1. CDR3 length: 12 residues. The germline V gene encodes CDR1 SQVTM and CDR2 ANQGSEA. V trimming: 3 bases; J trimming: 5 bases; junction bases outside the gene matches: 1.

The chain couples TRBV19 to TRBJ1-6; possible D gene TRBD1, 5 bases. Germline-derived CDR1 and CDR2 are LNHDA and SQIVND (reference sequence). V dropped 1 base and J dropped 7 bases, with 8 bases sitting between them. The CDR3 runs to 14 residues. The CDR3 DNA reads as TGTGCCAGTAGTATAGTGGCAGGGAATTCACCCCTCCACTTT. Its protein is CASSIVAGNSPLHF.

The chain carries TRBV19 and TRBJ1-5; TRBD1 is a possible D gene (6 bases). Germline V gene data show CDR1 as LNHDA and CDR2 as SQIVND (reference sequence). The CDR3 loop spans 11 amino acids. The V and J ends lost 4 bases and 14 bases respectively, with 12 bases between them. Here the CDR3 reads CASSRGHTKHF. The CDR3 nucleotides read TGTGCCAGTAGTAGGGGACACACCAAGCATTTT.

Here the CDR3 reads CASSIDPQPQHF. The CDR3 DNA follows: TGTGCCAGTAGTATAGATCCACAGCCCCAGCATTTT. The chain recombines TRBV19 with TRBJ1-5; D call uncertain. V was shortened by 0 bases and J by 7 bases, with 4 bases between the two germline ends. The germline CDR1 and CDR2 sequences are LNHDA and SQIVND (reference sequence). The CDR3 sequence is 12 residues long.

The chain has TRBV7-8 and TRBJ2-7; 8 bases fit TRBD2. J lost 4 bases, V lost 1 base, and 12 bases had no gene match. CDR3 length equals 17 residues. Germline CDR1 and CDR2: SGHVS and FQNEAQ. The DNA for the CDR3 is TGTGCCAGCAGCTTAGGGCACGGGGGGGAGAATGGGTACGAGCAGTACTTC. Protein sequence: CASSLGHGGENGYEQYF.

The rearrangement joins TRBV19 to TRBJ1-5; 9 positions match TRBD1. Germline CDR1 LNHDA, CDR2 SQIVND (reference sequence). V shed 9 bases and J 6 bases; nucleotides not matched to a gene: 9. The CDR3 runs to 14 residues. The CDR3 region is CASRQGVKGQPQHF. The DNA for the CDR3 is TGTGCCAGCCGACAGGGGGTTAAGGGTCAGCCCCAGCATTTT.

The CDR3 bases are TGTGCCAGCAGCCTCCTTAGCGGGGGAGATTACAATGAGCAGTTCTTC. As protein: CASSLLSGGDYNEQFF. The chain links TRBV13 to TRBJ2-1, with 9 bases identical to TRBD2. The CDR3 extends over 16 amino acids. The germline V gene encodes CDR1 PRHDT and CDR2 FYEKMQ (reference sequence). The V segment lost 5 bases and the J segment 4 bases; nucleotides outside the gene matches: 9.

CDR3 amino acids: CASSQRTGIAFF. The DNA for the CDR3 is TGTGCCAGCAGCCAACGGACAGGGATCGCTTTCTTT. This chain uses TRBV3-1 (or the pseudogene TRBV3-2) with TRBJ1-1; 8 nucleotides agree with TRBD1. The CDR3 has 12 amino acids. Per the germline V gene, CDR1 is LGHDT and CDR2 is YNNKEL (reference sequence). The J segment lost 11 bases and the V segment lost 2 bases, leaving 4 bases of the junction unmatched.

This clone has just one count. The chain joins TRBV7-2 to TRBJ2-7, with D unresolved. The CDR3 length is 13 residues. Germline V gives CDR1 SGHTA, CDR2 FQGNSA. V shed 2 bases and J shed 2 bases, with 7 bases lying between them. CDR3 sequence reads: CASSLFSAYEQYF. CDR3 bases: TGTGCCAGCAGCTTATTTTCCGCCTACGAGCAGTACTTC.

This chain uses TRBV11-3 with TRBJ2-5, with 8 bases matching TRBD2. The CDR3 is made up of 17 amino acids. The V gene's germline CDR1 is SGHNT and CDR2 YENEEA. With 0 bases clipped from V and 9 bases from J, the junction kept 15 bases outside the gene matches. Here the CDR3 reads CASSLDGLAGFKRPQYF. In DNA, the CDR3 is TGTGCCAGCAGCTTAGATGGGCTAGCGGGTTTCAAGAGACCCCAGTACTTC.

The chain combines TRBV19 with TRBJ2-7; tentative D call: TRBD1 (5 bases). The length of the CDR3 is 16 residues. Trimming took off 2 bases at V and 0 bases at J, with 14 bases between the two ends. Looked up from germline, CDR1 is LNHDA and CDR2 is SQIVND (reference sequence). Here the CDR3 reads CASSIFSGRFSYEQYF. DNA of the CDR3: TGTGCCAGTAGTATATTTTCAGGGCGGTTCTCCTACGAGCAGTACTTC. The full variable domain, completed using reference TRBV19 and TRBJ2-7, is DGGITQSPKYLFRKEGQNVTLSCEQNLNHDAMYWYRQDPGQGLRLIYYSQIVNDFQKGDIAEGYSVSREKKESFPLTVTSAQKNPTAFYLCASSIFSGRFSYEQYFGPGTRLTVT.

V gene TRBV5-1 combines with J gene TRBJ1-2; 7 bases fit TRBD1. Germline V gene lookup returns CDR1 SGHRS and CDR2 YFSETQ. The CDR3 extends over 15 amino acids. V lost 3 bases to trimming and J lost 4 bases; unmatched junction nucleotides: 9. The CDR3 loop reads CASSSNRQGSYGYTF. CDR3 sequence (DNA): TGCGCCAGCAGCTCGAACAGACAGGGCTCCTATGGCTACACCTTC. Supplemented by reference TRBV5-1 and TRBJ1-2, the full variable domain reads KAGVTQTPRYLIKTRGQQVTLSCSPISGHRSVSWYQQTPGQGLQFLFEYFSETQRNKGNFPGRFSGRQFSNSRSEMNVSTLELGDSALYLCASSSNRQGSYGYTFGSGTRLTVV.

V gene TRBV18 combines with J gene TRBJ2-7, with 11 bases lining up with TRBD2. Trimming at V came to 6 bases and at J to 0 bases, leaving 1 base not matched to a gene. This CDR3 comprises 14 residues. Per germline, CDR1 KGHSH and CDR2 LQKENI. The CDR3 here is CASSGTSGSYEQYF. CDR3 nucleotides: TGTGCCAGCTCTGGGACTAGCGGCTCCTACGAGCAGTACTTC.

The chain recombines TRBV20-1 with TRBJ2-1, with 7 bases identical to TRBD1. V gave up 3 bases and J gave up 3 bases; unmatched junction bases: 8. CDR3 length: 15 amino acids. Germline lookup yields CDR1 DFQATT and CDR2 SNEGSKA (reference sequence). DNA of the CDR3: TGCAGTGCTAGTCGAGGGGGCGGAGGCTACAATGAGCAGTTCTTC. This translates into CSASRGGGGYNEQFF.

V is TRBV24-1 and J is TRBJ2-1; 15 bases are a match to TRBD2. V dropped 0 bases and J dropped 10; count of bases not matched to a gene: 3. Germline loops: CDR1 KGHDR, CDR2 SFDVKD. This CDR3 region has 16 residues. CDR3 in amino acids: CATSDLRTSGGGEQFF. Here the CDR3 DNA reads TGTGCCACCAGTGATTTGCGGACTAGCGGGGGGGGAGAGCAGTTCTTC.

This clone is a singleton in its sample. The CDR3: CASSPGNFQPQHF. The CDR3 region has the DNA TGTGCCAGCAGCCCAGGGAACTTTCAGCCCCAGCATTTT. The genes are TRBV2 and TRBJ1-5, with a weak D call TRBD1 (5 bases). The germline V gene has CDR1 SNHLY and CDR2 FYNNEI. This CDR3 spans 13 amino acids. Trimming cost V 6 bases and J 6 bases, with 12 bases left between them.

This rearrangement joins TRBV30 to TRBJ1-3; 8 bases are shared with TRBD1. J gave up 3 bases and V 4 bases, and 2 bases lay outside the gene matches. CDR1 and CDR2 (germline): GTSNPN, SVGIG (reference sequence). CDR3 size: 13 residues. The CDR3 DNA sequence: TGTGCCTGGACACAGGGGGTTGGAAACACCATATATTTT. Translating it yields CAWTQGVGNTIYF.

The V call is TRBV19, the J call TRBJ1-3, with 7 bases aligning to TRBD1. The germline V gene encodes CDR1 LNHDA and CDR2 SQIVND (reference sequence). Trimming removed 3 bases from V and 0 bases from J; junction bases left unmatched: 5. The CDR3 contains 16 residues. This chain's CDR3 is CASSMAGTASGNTIYF. DNA of the CDR3: TGTGCCAGTAGTATGGCGGGGACAGCCTCTGGAAACACCATATATTTT.

The chain uses TRBV30 and TRBJ1-2; no clear D. Trimming removed 0 bases from V and 7 bases from J, with 9 bases in between. CDR3 length: 12 residues. In germline, CDR1 is GTSNPN, CDR2 SVGIG (reference sequence). In nucleotides, the CDR3 is TGTGCCTGGAGTGTACAAGGAGGTGGCTACACCTTC. Translated, it gives CAWSVQGGGYTF. Based on the CDR3 plus reference TRBV30 and TRBJ1-2, the full variable domain is SQTIHQWPATLVQPVGSPLSLECTVEGTSNPNLYWYRQAAGRGLQLLFYSVGIGQISSEVPQNLSASRPQDRQFILSSKKLLLSDSGFYLCAWSVQGGGYTFGSGTRLTVV.

The V call is TRBV19, the J call TRBJ1-1, with a possible D match to TRBD1 (6 bases). V was trimmed by 7 bases and J by 12 bases, leaving 15 bases between them. Per germline, CDR1 LNHDA and CDR2 SQIVND (reference sequence). CDR3 length: 11 residues. CDR3 in amino acids: CASIAQGFSFF. CDR3 nucleotide sequence: TGTGCCAGTATCGCACAGGGTTTCTCTTTCTTT.

V and J are TRBV5-5 and TRBJ2-1, with 11 bases lining up with TRBD2. This CDR3 spans 14 amino acids. Unmatched junction bases numbered 7, after V lost 5 bases and J lost 9 bases. Germline-derived CDR1 and CDR2 are SGHKS and YYEKEE (reference sequence). This CDR3 is CASRLAGVRGEQFF. Written as DNA, the CDR3 is TGTGCCAGCAGACTAGCGGGAGTCCGGGGTGAGCAGTTCTTC.

This chain links TRBV6-5 with TRBJ1-5, with D tentatively TRBD1 (6 bases). The CDR3 is 15 amino acids. Germline values: CDR1 MNHEY, CDR2 SVGAGI. V was pared by 5 bases and J by 0 bases, with 11 bases between. The CDR3 loop reads CASSTRQDSNQPQHF. CDR3 in DNA: TGTGCCAGCAGTACCAGACAGGATAGCAATCAGCCCCAGCATTTT.